One and the same sample provided the 7 T cell receptor beta chains below, sequenced in a study of cytomegalovirus exposure and HLA in healthy donors (dated by TCRdb to the late 2010s). To prepare the library, the immunoSEQ multiplex PCR assay was applied. The multiplex PCR relied on a mix of 60 forward primers for TCR Vbeta segments and 13 reverse primers for TCR Jbeta segments. TCRdb carries this immuneACCESS record with in-frame sequences only. Its versions omit some clonotypes, under half of them owing to an unresolved V gene in the studies checked, with the rest unexplained. This sample holds about 110,000 clones; around 76% were observed only once. Under 15% of the sample is held by the ten biggest clonotypes. Sequencing used PBMCs. These TCRs come from a man younger than 45 in good health and CMV-seropositive.

V is TRBV19 and J is TRBJ2-7; a weak D match, TRBD1 (6 bases). The CDR3 length is 15 residues. Trimming took 2 bases from V and 3 from J, leaving 14 bases between them. Per germline, CDR1 LNHDA and CDR2 SQIVND (reference sequence). CDR3 coding DNA: TGTGCCAGTAGTATATTCGGGACACAGGGCTACGAGCAGTACTTC. Translating it yields CASSIFGTQGYEQYF.

The V gene is TRBV9, the J gene TRBJ2-2; D may be TRBD1 (6 bases). The CDR3 consists of 15 residues. Trimming took off 1 base at V and 0 bases at J, with 7 bases between the two ends. CDR1 and CDR2 (germline): SGDLS, YYNGEE. Here the CDR3 reads CASSVWTANTGELFF. The CDR3 DNA sequence: TGTGCCAGCAGCGTATGGACAGCGAACACCGGGGAGCTGTTTTTT.

This clone was seen only a few times. The chain recombines TRBV9 with TRBJ2-7; possibly TRBD2 for D (6 bases). There are 14 residues in the CDR3. Trimming pared 4 bases from V and 6 bases from J, leaving 17 bases between. The germline CDR1 and CDR2 sequences are SGDLS and YYNGEE. Here the CDR3 reads CASSSPPLGGEQYF. CDR3 DNA sequence: TGTGCCAGCAGCTCCCCCCCCTTGGGGGGCGAGCAGTACTTC.

The chain has TRBV29-1 and TRBJ1-1, with TRBD1 matching over 8 bases. Germline CDR1 and CDR2: SQVTM and ANQGSEA. The V and J ends lost 7 bases and 4 bases, in that order; junction bases with no gene match: 8. This CDR3 comprises 13 residues. In nucleotides, the CDR3 is TGCAGCGGGGGTGGACAGGGTAGCACTGAAGCTTTCTTT. Its protein product is CSGGGQGSTEAFF.

The genes are TRBV6-1 and TRBJ2-7; perhaps TRBD2 as D (6 bases). From germline, CDR1 is MNHNS and CDR2 SASEGT. V was cut by 1 base and J by 5 bases, with 21 bases left in between. The CDR3 consists of 17 residues. In nucleotides, the CDR3 is TGTGCCAGCAGTGAAGGAATATGGGGAGGAAAGGCCAACGAGCAGTACTTC. Translating it yields CASSEGIWGGKANEQYF.

CDR3: CASSRRGEQYF. CDR3 bases: TGTGCCAGCAGCCGTAGGGGGGAGCAGTACTTC. This chain connects TRBV14 to TRBJ2-7; D possibly corresponds to TRBD1 (6 bases). CDR3 size: 11 residues. Trimming took 4 bases from V and 7 from J, leaving 8 bases between them. Germline V CDR1 and CDR2: SGHDN, FVKESK.

This clone has only one observation. The chain uses TRBV4-3 and TRBJ1-6; D gene ambiguous. The CDR3 consists of 15 residues. Between the trimmed V and J ends, which lost 1 base and 5 bases, there was a span of 9 bases. CDR1 and CDR2 (germline): LGHNA, YSLEER. This chain's CDR3 is CASSQAAGNNSPLHF. CDR3 bases: TGCGCCAGCAGCCAAGCGGCGGGGAATAATTCACCCCTCCACTTT.